Below, 32 T cell receptor beta chains from the same sample are listed, as sequenced in a study of T cell responses to AZD1222 COVID-19 vaccine. TCRdb keeps only in-frame clones here, not all; method: immunoSEQ multiplex PCR. The sample comprises about 110,000 clones, about 85% of which are singletons, and around 3% rests with the top ten. This material consisted of peripheral blood, taken on day 0 of AZD1222 vaccination. These receptors all stem from an adult in good health.

V is TRBV6-5 and J is TRBJ2-5, with D possibly TRBD1 on 7 matching bases. Germline V gene sequence: CDR1 MNHEY, CDR2 SVGAGI. The CDR3 contains 15 residues. The V end lost 6 bases, the J end lost 1 base, and 15 bases lay between the germline ends. The CDR3 is CASSRGTAFQETQYF. The DNA of the CDR3 is TGTGCCAGCAGCCGCGGGACAGCCTTCCAAGAGACCCAGTACTTC.

V is TRBV5-1 and J is TRBJ2-5; D unresolved. The CDR3 covers 18 residues. Trimming left V 2 bases short and J 0 bases short, with 20 bases between. Per germline, CDR1 SGHRS and CDR2 YFSETQ. The CDR3 DNA reads as TGCGCCAGCAGCTTTGGCCCCCTCGGAGAGCTGTACCAAGAGACCCAGTACTTC. Its protein product is CASSFGPLGELYQETQYF.

V gene TRBV18 combines with J gene TRBJ2-7; TRBD2 matches 12 bases. J gave up 3 bases and V 0 bases, and 0 bases lay outside the gene matches. This CDR3 is 15 amino acids long. Germline values: CDR1 KGHSH, CDR2 LQKENI. CDR3 sequence: CASSPPTSGSYEQYF. In nucleotides, the CDR3 is TGTGCCAGCTCACCACCGACTAGCGGGAGCTACGAGCAGTACTTC.

The chain combines TRBV27 with TRBJ1-4; D is undetermined. Germline CDR1 reads MNHEY; CDR2 reads SMNVEV (reference sequence). CDR3 length: 15 residues. V shed 5 bases and J shed 0 bases, with 10 bases lying between them. DNA for the CDR3: TGTGCCAGCAGTAATAGACGGGCAACTAATGAAAAACTGTTTTTT. This codes for CASSNRRATNEKLFF.

Note on this clone: Sequence at one end of the junction differs from germline and may be a read error. The chain joins TRBV9 to TRBJ2-1; maybe TRBD2 (6 bases). CDR1 SGDLS and CDR2 YYNGEE come from the germline V gene. The CDR3 runs 13 residues. CDR3 protein: CASSVEGTPPQIF. In DNA form, the CDR3 reads TGTGCCAGCAGCGTAGAAGGGACTCCTCCCCAAATCTTC.

V and J are TRBV29-1 and TRBJ1-6, with 8 bases that match TRBD1. CDR1 SQVTM and CDR2 ANQGSEA come from the germline V gene. With V trimmed by 6 bases and J by 5 bases, 6 bases remained unmatched. This CDR3 has 14 amino acids. In DNA, the CDR3 is TGCAGCGTCCAGCAGGGGGCGGATAATTCACCCCTCCACTTT. Translating gives CSVQQGADNSPLHF.

The CDR3 region has the DNA TGTGCCAGCAGTTTAGGACAGGTCAAGGGAAAACTGTTTTTT. This sequence encodes CASSLGQVKGKLFF. V and J are TRBV28 and TRBJ1-4; 7 bases fit TRBD1. The J segment lost 10 bases and the V segment lost 2 bases, leaving 7 bases of the junction unmatched. Germline V gene data show CDR1 as MDHEN and CDR2 as SYDVKM. CDR3 length: 14 residues.

This chain connects TRBV9 to TRBJ2-3, with 12 bases matching TRBD2. Germline loops: CDR1 SGDLS, CDR2 YYNGEE. The CDR3 consists of 17 residues. The trim removed 0 bases at V and 2 bases at J, leaving 4 bases unmatched. CDR3 protein: CASSVGRTSGNTDTQYF. The CDR3 region has the DNA TGTGCCAGCAGCGTAGGAAGGACTAGCGGGAACACAGATACGCAGTATTTT.

V is TRBV5-5 and J is TRBJ1-5; D might be TRBD1 (5 bases). From germline, CDR1 is SGHKS and CDR2 YYEKEE (reference sequence). V lost 4 bases to trimming and J lost 7 bases, with 21 bases between them. CDR3 length: 16 residues. The DNA of the CDR3 is TGTGCCAGCAGCGTATCCGCGGGGACGGTCTCGCAGCCCCAGCATTTT. Translating gives CASSVSAGTVSQPQHF.

This chain connects TRBV9 to TRBJ2-3; TRBD2 matches at 8 bases. The ends lost 3 bases at V and 0 bases at J; junction bases unmatched: 9. CDR1 and CDR2 (germline): SGDLS, YYNGEE. The CDR3 covers 17 residues. Written as DNA, the CDR3 is TGTGCCAGCAGCGGTGCCCTTAGCGGGGCTAGCACAGATACGCAGTATTTT. Its translation: CASSGALSGASTDTQYF.

The CDR3 loop reads CASSFVTSRVAGELFF. The CDR3 nucleotides are TGCGCCAGCAGCTTCGTTACCTCCCGGGTCGCCGGGGAGCTGTTTTTT. This sequence joins TRBV5-1 and TRBJ2-2; no firm D call. This CDR3 is built from 16 residues. Trimming stripped 2 bases from V and 6 bases from J, with 17 bases between. Germline CDR1 is SGHRS and CDR2 is YFSETQ.

The chain uses TRBV28 and TRBJ1-2, with no clear D. The V gene's germline CDR1 is MDHEN and CDR2 SYDVKM. The CDR3 sequence is 14 residues long. Trimming took off 8 bases at V and 0 bases at J, with 13 bases between the two ends. Here the CDR3 reads CASSPDKPNYGYTF. For the CDR3, the DNA is TGTGCCAGCTCTCCCGACAAGCCTAACTATGGCTACACCTTC.

This clone was found once. The chain has TRBV28 and TRBJ1-2; no clear D gene. Trimming cost V 1 base and J 4 bases, with 10 bases left between them. Germline CDR1 MDHEN, CDR2 SYDVKM. CDR3 length: 14 residues. CDR3 amino acids: CASSLLVDLYGYTF. In DNA, the CDR3 is TGTGCCAGCAGTTTATTAGTGGATCTCTATGGCTACACCTTC.

The chain uses TRBV4-3 and TRBJ1-1; D is ambiguous. This CDR3 is built from 19 residues. CDR1 is LGHNA and CDR2 is YSLEER in the germline V gene. Trimming left V 4 bases short and J 1 base short, with 25 bases between. The CDR3 loop is CASSPGGIPVRLRNTEAFF. CDR3 nucleotide sequence: TGCGCCAGCAGCCCAGGTGGGATCCCGGTCCGCCTAAGGAACACTGAAGCTTTCTTT.

In DNA form, the CDR3 reads TGTGCCAGCAGTGAAGCTTCGGGTTCGGACAGGTGGCGAGTCGGGGAGCTGTTTTTT. It translates to CASSEASGSDRWRVGELFF. The chain combines TRBV6-1 with TRBJ2-2; 7 bases fit TRBD1. The germline CDR1 and CDR2 sequences are MNHNS and SASEGT. Trimming at V came to 0 bases and at J to 7 bases, leaving 17 bases not matched to a gene. The CDR3 length is 19 residues.

The rearrangement uses TRBV5-1 and TRBJ2-3; D gene uncertain. Germline assignment: CDR1 SGHRS and CDR2 YFSETQ. The CDR3 is 15 residues long. V lost 1 base, J lost 0 bases, and 9 bases lay in between. DNA of the CDR3: TGCGCCAGCAGCTTGACCAGAGCTAGCACAGATACGCAGTATTTT. It specifies CASSLTRASTDTQYF. Full variable domain (missing parts from reference TRBV5-1 and TRBJ2-3): KAGVTQTPRYLIKTRGQQVTLSCSPISGHRSVSWYQQTPGQGLQFLFEYFSETQRNKGNFPGRFSGRQFSNSRSEMNVSTLELGDSALYLCASSLTRASTDTQYFGPGTRLTVL.

The J gene is TRBJ1-6, the V gene TRBV6-5; D is uncertain. The germline V gene has CDR1 MNHEY and CDR2 SVGAGI. The CDR3 covers 16 residues. V was trimmed by 4 bases and J by 5 bases, leaving 15 bases between them. The chain's CDR3 is CASSWKGLIDNSPLHF. The CDR3 DNA reads TGTGCCAGCAGTTGGAAGGGTCTAATAGATAATTCACCCCTCCACTTT.

The chain links TRBV7-9 to TRBJ1-6; TRBD1 is a possible D gene (5 bases). Germline lookup yields CDR1 SEHNR and CDR2 FQNEAQ (reference sequence). V was trimmed by 5 bases and J by 0 bases, leaving 14 bases between them. The CDR3 spans 17 residues. The DNA for the CDR3 is TGTGCCAGCAGCCCAGGGCCCGTGAGCTCCTATAATTCACCCCTCCACTTT. Translated: CASSPGPVSSYNSPLHF.

The chain links TRBV6-2 or TRBV6-3 to TRBJ2-7; TRBD2 agrees at 9 bases. The CDR3 runs to 16 residues. CDR1 is MNHEY and CDR2 is SVGEGT in the germline V gene. The V and J ends lost 6 bases and 6 bases, in that order; junction bases with no gene match: 15. The CDR3 loop is CASSSILKRGASEQYF. The CDR3 DNA reads as TGTGCCAGCAGCTCGATCCTCAAGCGGGGGGCCTCCGAGCAGTACTTC.

The V gene is TRBV6-5, the J gene TRBJ2-2, with no clear D. The V end was cut by 6 bases, the J end by 4 bases, with 12 bases between. The CDR3 length is 14 residues. CDR1 and CDR2 from the germline V gene are MNHEY and SVGAGI. Here the CDR3 DNA reads TGTGCCAGCAGCCGGAGATCGATCACCGGGGAGCTGTTTTTT. The encoded protein is CASSRRSITGELFF.

The chain recombines TRBV7-3 with TRBJ2-7; TRBD2 might be the D (5 bases). The V end was cut by 1 base, the J end by 1 base, with 11 bases between. Germline CDR1 SGHTA, CDR2 FQGTGA. There are 15 residues in the CDR3. The CDR3 coding sequence is TGTGCCAGCAGCTTAAGGGCCGGGATTTCCTACGAGCAGTACTTC. This encodes CASSLRAGISYEQYF.

The sample holds one count of this clone. The V and J genes are TRBV18 and TRBJ2-1; 9 nucleotides line up with TRBD1. This CDR3 is built from 15 residues. The germline gives CDR1 KGHSH, CDR2 LQKENI. J lost 7 bases, V lost 5 bases, and 9 bases had no gene match. In DNA, the CDR3 is TGTGCCAGCTCATCCGGGACAGGGTCAGGGAATGAGCAGTTCTTC. Its protein product is CASSSGTGSGNEQFF.

The chain links TRBV7-9 to TRBJ2-3, with D tentatively TRBD1 or TRBD2 (5 bases each). Germline assignment: CDR1 SEHNR and CDR2 FQNEAQ (reference sequence). Trimming removed 3 bases at V and 6 bases at J, with 13 bases between. The CDR3 has 14 residues. CDR3 coding DNA: TGTGCCAGCAGCTTTTGGGACGGCCTGGATACGCAGTATTTT. Encoded protein: CASSFWDGLDTQYF.

The rearrangement joins TRBV6-1 to TRBJ2-7; 12 positions match TRBD2. V shed 4 bases and J 1 base; nucleotides not matched to a gene: 5. CDR3 size: 16 residues. CDR1 and CDR2 (germline): MNHNS, SASEGT. The CDR3 DNA reads TGTGCCAGCAGTGTACCGACTAGCGGGGGTTCCTACGAGCAGTACTTC. Residues: CASSVPTSGGSYEQYF.

V and J are TRBV7-3 and TRBJ2-3; weak D call: TRBD1 (7 bases). V was clipped by 5 bases and J by 8 bases, with 23 bases between them. Germline loops: CDR1 SGHTA, CDR2 FQGTGA. The CDR3 covers 16 residues. CDR3 DNA sequence: TGTGCCAGCAGCGCCCTGACAGGGCCCCCCGGGGGTACGCAGTATTTT. Protein: CASSALTGPPGGTQYF.

This rearrangement joins TRBV5-1 to TRBJ2-1; 7 positions match TRBD1. CDR3 size: 15 residues. Germline CDR1 reads SGHRS; CDR2 reads YFSETQ. Losses at the gene ends were 0 bases for V and 6 bases for J; bases not matched to a gene: 6. The CDR3 sequence is CASSLVGDSSNEQFF. The CDR3 region has the DNA TGCGCCAGCAGCTTGGTGGGGGACAGCTCCAATGAGCAGTTCTTC. The whole variable domain, filled in from reference TRBV5-1 and TRBJ2-1, reads KAGVTQTPRYLIKTRGQQVTLSCSPISGHRSVSWYQQTPGQGLQFLFEYFSETQRNKGNFPGRFSGRQFSNSRSEMNVSTLELGDSALYLCASSLVGDSSNEQFFGPGTRLTVL.

The chain employs TRBV7-2 and TRBJ1-2; D gene uncertain. Germline values: CDR1 SGHTA, CDR2 FQGNSA. The CDR3 totals 14 residues. The V and J ends lost 2 bases and 4 bases respectively, with 11 bases between them. The CDR3 DNA reads TGTGCCAGCAGCTTAAGTGGGCAGGCCTATGGCTACACCTTC. Amino acid sequence: CASSLSGQAYGYTF.

The chain is built from TRBV19 and TRBJ1-4; 8 positions match TRBD1. Germline values: CDR1 LNHDA, CDR2 SQIVND (reference sequence). V lost 8 bases to trimming and J lost 2 bases; unmatched junction nucleotides: 10. This CDR3 is 16 amino acids long. CDR3 residues: CASHSQGVRTNEKLFF. As DNA, the CDR3 is TGTGCCAGTCATTCACAGGGGGTGAGGACTAATGAAAAACTGTTTTTT.

The chain links TRBV28 to TRBJ1-5; D may be TRBD1 (6 bases). Between the trimmed V and J ends, which lost 6 bases and 4 bases, there was a span of 13 bases. The CDR3 consists of 14 residues. The germline CDR1 and CDR2 sequences are MDHEN and SYDVKM. This CDR3 is CASRPAGVNQPQHF. CDR3 coding DNA: TGTGCCAGCAGGCCTGCAGGGGTTAATCAGCCCCAGCATTTT.

The chain combines TRBV10-2 with TRBJ2-5; TRBD1 agrees at 8 bases. With V trimmed by 5 bases and J by 4 bases, 12 bases remained unmatched. The CDR3 sequence is 16 residues long. In germline, CDR1 is WSHSY, CDR2 SAAADI. The CDR3 reads CASSITGTGGRETQYF. The CDR3, as DNA: TGCGCCAGCAGTATTACCGGGACAGGCGGGCGAGAGACCCAGTACTTC.

The V call is TRBV28, the J call TRBJ1-1, with D possibly being TRBD1 (6 bases). The V gene lost 3 bases and the J gene lost 1 base, with 15 bases spanning the gap. The CDR3 spans 16 residues. CDR1 is MDHEN and CDR2 is SYDVKM in the germline V gene. This chain's CDR3 is CASSFDRSRRNTEAFF. CDR3 nucleotide sequence: TGTGCCAGCAGTTTTGACAGGTCCCGGAGGAACACTGAAGCTTTCTTT.

The CDR3 reads CASSSRAGQDYGYTF. DNA for the CDR3: TGTGCCAGCAGCTCCAGAGCGGGACAGGACTATGGCTACACCTTC. The rearrangement uses TRBV5-6 and TRBJ1-2; 8 bases are a match to TRBD1. Germline CDR1 is SGHDT and CDR2 is YYEEEE. CDR3 length equals 15 residues. The ends lost 3 bases at V and 3 bases at J; junction bases unmatched: 7.